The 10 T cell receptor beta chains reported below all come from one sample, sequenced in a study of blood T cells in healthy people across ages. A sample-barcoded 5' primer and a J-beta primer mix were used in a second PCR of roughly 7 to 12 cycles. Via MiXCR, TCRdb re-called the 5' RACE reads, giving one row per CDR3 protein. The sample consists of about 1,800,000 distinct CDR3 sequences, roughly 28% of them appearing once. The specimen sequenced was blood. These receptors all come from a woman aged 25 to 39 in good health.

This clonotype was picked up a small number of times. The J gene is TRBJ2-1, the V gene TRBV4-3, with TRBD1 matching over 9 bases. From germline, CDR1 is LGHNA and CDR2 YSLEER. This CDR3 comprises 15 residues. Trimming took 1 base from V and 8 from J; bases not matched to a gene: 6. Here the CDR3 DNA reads TGCGCCAGCAGCCAAGCGGGACAGGGAGCGGATGAGCAGTTCTTC. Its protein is CASSQAGQGADEQFF.

CDR3 DNA sequence: TGTGCCAGCACCCCGGGACTTCCTACAGATACGCAGTATTTT. It encodes CASTPGLPTDTQYF. The J gene is TRBJ2-3, the V gene TRBV2; perhaps TRBD2 as D (6 bases). The CDR3 consists of 14 residues. Trimming shortened V by 7 bases and J by 3 bases, and 14 bases separated the two germline ends. Per germline, CDR1 SNHLY and CDR2 FYNNEI.

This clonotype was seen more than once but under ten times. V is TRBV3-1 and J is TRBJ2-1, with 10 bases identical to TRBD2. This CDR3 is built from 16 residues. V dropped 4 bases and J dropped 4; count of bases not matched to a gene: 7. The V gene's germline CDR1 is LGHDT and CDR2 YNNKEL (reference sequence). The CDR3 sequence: CASSPTGLANYNEQFF. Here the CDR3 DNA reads TGTGCCAGCAGCCCCACGGGACTAGCGAATTACAATGAGCAGTTCTTC.

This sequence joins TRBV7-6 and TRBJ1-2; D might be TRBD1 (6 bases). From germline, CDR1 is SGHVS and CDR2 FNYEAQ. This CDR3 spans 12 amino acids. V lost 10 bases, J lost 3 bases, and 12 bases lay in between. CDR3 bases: TGTGCCACGGGGGACACATACTATGGCTACACCTTC. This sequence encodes CATGDTYYGYTF.

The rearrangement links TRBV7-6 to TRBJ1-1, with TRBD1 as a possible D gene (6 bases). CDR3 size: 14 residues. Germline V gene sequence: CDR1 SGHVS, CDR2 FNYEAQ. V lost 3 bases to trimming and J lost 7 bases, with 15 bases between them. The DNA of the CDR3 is TGTGCCAGCAGCTTGAGGCAACAGGGCGGTGAAGCTTTCTTT. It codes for CASSLRQQGGEAFF.

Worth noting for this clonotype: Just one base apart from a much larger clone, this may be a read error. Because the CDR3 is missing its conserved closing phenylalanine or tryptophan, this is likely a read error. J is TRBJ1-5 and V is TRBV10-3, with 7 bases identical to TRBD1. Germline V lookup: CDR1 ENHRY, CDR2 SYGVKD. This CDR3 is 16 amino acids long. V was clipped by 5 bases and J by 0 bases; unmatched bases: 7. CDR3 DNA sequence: TGTGCCATCAGTACAGACAGGGCATATAGCAATCAGCCCCAGCATTGT. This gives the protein CAISTDRAYSNQPQHC.

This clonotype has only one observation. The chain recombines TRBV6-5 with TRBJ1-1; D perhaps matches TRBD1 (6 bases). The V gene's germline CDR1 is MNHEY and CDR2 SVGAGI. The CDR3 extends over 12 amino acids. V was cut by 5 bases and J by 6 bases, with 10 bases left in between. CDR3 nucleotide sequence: TGTGCCAGCAGTACAGGGACGGCTGAAGCTTTCTTT. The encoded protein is CASSTGTAEAFF.

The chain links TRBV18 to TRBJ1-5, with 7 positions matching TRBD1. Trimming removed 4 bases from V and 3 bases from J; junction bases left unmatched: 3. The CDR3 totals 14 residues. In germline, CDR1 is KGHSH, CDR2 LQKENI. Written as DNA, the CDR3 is TGTGCCAGCTCACGCGGACAGGCCAATCAGCCCCAGCATTTT. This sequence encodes CASSRGQANQPQHF. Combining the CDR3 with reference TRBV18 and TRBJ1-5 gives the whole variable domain NAGVMQNPRHLVRRRGQEARLRCSPMKGHSHVYWYRQLPEEGLKFMVYLQKENIIDESGMPKERFSAEFPKEGPSILRIQQVVRGDSAAYFCASSRGQANQPQHFGDGTRLSIL.

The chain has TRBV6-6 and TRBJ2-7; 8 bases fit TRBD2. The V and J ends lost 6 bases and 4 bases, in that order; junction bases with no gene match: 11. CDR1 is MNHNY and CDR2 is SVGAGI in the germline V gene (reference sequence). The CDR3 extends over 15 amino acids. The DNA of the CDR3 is TGTGCCAGCAGACAGCCGGGACTAGGGGGTTACGAGCAGTACTTC. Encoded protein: CASRQPGLGGYEQYF.

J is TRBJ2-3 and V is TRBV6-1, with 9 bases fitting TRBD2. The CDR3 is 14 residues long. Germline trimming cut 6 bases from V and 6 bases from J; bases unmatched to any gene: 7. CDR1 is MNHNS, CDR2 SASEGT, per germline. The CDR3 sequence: CASREGLAFDTQYF. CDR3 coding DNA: TGTGCCAGCAGGGAGGGACTAGCTTTTGATACGCAGTATTTT.